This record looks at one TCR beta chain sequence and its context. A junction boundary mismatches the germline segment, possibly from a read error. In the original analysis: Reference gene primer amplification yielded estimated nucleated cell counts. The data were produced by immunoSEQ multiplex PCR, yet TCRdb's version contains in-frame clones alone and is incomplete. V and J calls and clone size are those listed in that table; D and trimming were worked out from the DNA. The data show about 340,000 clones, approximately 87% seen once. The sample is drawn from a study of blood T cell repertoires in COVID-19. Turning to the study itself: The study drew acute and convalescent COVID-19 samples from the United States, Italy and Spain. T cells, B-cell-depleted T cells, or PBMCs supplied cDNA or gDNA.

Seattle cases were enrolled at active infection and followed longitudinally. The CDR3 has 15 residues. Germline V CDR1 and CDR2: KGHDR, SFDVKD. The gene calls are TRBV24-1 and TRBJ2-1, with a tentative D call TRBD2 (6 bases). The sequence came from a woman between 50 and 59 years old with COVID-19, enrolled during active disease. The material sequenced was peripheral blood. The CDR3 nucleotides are TGTGCCACCAGTGCCGGGACTCGCTCCTACAATGAGCAATTCTTC. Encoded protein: CATSAGTRSYNEQFF.